This TCR beta chain was found in a study of blood T cells in healthy people across ages. Concerning this clonotype itself: Antigen unknown.

A second PCR of roughly 7 to 11 cycles used a sample-barcoded 5' primer and a J-beta primer mix. Each cDNA molecule carried a tag from a template-switch adaptor that contained 12 random nucleotides. A minimum of 3 million CDR3-containing paired-end reads was obtained for each sample. TCRdb re-analysed the 5' RACE reads in MiXCR, keeping a single row per CDR3 protein. The sample carries 790,000 or so distinct CDR3 sequences, 46% recorded once. Researchers isolated at least 6.5 million PBMCs per sample. Overall study results and limits: Donor CMV status, an unknown factor, possibly confounded changes in expanded clonotypes.

This TCR derives from a man aged 80 or over in good health. Sequenced material: blood.

CDR3 DNA sequence: TGTGCCAGCAGCCCCAGGACTTTTACAGATACGCAGTATTTT. As protein: CASSPRTFTDTQYF. The chain links TRBV5-4 to TRBJ2-3; a weak D match, TRBD2 (5 bases). The ends were cut back, 4 bases at V and 3 bases at J, with 12 bases in the middle. CDR3 length: 14 amino acids. Germline assignment: CDR1 SGHNT and CDR2 YYREEE (reference sequence).